The clone carrying this T cell receptor (beta chain) was picked up many times. The target antigen is unknown. Lactation, pregnancy, other autoimmune disease or uncontrolled infection excluded patients. For the diagnoses, clinical symptoms, serum thyroxine and TRAb, thyroid ultrasound and orbital computed tomography were used. This specimen comes from a study of T cells in Graves' hyperthyroidism and ophthalmopathy. Points from the study as a whole: Model-based prediction identified ophthalmopathy a median roughly 5.9 months prior to its onset.

Researchers took RNA transcripts and amplified the TCR beta CDR3 regions from them. HTBI primers were the set used in a first-round RT-PCR of the TCR CDR3. One entry per CDR3 protein results from TCRdb running MiXCR on the multiplex PCR reads. The sample contains fewer than 500,000 distinct CDR3 sequences, approximately 15% of which appear only once. This TCR was sampled from a woman younger than 45 with Graves' ophthalmopathy. Sample: blood.

The CDR3 coding sequence is TGTGCCACCAGTGATTTGCTGGACAGAGAGACCCAGTACTTC. Amino acids: CATSDLLDRETQYF. The genes are TRBV24-1 and TRBJ2-5, with a possible D match to TRBD1 (6 bases). Germline assignment: CDR1 KGHDR and CDR2 SFDVKD. The CDR3 spans 14 residues. V gave up 0 bases and J gave up 4 bases, with 8 bases separating them.